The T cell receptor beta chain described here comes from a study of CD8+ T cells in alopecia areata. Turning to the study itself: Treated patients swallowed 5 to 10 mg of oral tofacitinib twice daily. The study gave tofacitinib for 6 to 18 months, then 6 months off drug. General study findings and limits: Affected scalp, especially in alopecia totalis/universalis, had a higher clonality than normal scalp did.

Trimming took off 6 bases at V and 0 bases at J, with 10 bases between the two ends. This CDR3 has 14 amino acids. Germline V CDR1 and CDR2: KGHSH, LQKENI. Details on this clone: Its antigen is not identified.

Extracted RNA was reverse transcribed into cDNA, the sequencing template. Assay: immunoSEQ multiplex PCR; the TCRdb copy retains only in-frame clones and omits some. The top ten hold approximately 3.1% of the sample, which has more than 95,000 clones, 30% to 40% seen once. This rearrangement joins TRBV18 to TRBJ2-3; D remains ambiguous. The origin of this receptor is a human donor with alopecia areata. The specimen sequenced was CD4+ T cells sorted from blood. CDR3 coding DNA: TGTGCCAGCTCCCGCGACTCTAGCACAGATACGCAGTATTTT. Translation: CASSRDSSTDTQYF.